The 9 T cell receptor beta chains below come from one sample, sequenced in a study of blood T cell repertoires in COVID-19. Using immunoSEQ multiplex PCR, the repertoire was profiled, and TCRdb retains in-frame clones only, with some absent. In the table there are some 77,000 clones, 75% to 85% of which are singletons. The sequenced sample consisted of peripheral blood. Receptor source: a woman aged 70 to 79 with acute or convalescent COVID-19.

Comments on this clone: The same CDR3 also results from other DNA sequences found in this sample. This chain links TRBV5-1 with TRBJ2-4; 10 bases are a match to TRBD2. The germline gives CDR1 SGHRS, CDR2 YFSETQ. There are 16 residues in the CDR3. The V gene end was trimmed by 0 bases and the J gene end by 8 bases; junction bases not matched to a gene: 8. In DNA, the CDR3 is TGCGCCAGCAGCTTGGCACTAGCGGGGCGGGGGGACATTCAGTACTTC. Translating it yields CASSLALAGRGDIQYF.

For the CDR3, the DNA is TGCAGTGCTAGAGATCACTACGAGCAGTACTTC. Translation gives CSARDHYEQYF. V usage is TRBV20-1 and J usage is TRBJ2-7; D not resolved. V was clipped by 0 bases and J by 3 bases, with 3 bases between them. This CDR3 contains 11 residues. Germline V gene sequence: CDR1 DFQATT, CDR2 SNEGSKA (reference sequence).

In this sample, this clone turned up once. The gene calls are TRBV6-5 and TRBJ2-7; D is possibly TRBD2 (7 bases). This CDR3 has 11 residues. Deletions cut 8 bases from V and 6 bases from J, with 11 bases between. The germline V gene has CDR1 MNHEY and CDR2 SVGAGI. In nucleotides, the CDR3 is TGTGCCAGCGGTAGGGGGGGCGAGCAGTACTTC. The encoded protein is CASGRGGEQYF.

CDR3 nucleotide sequence: TGTGCCAGCAGTAAACAGGGGGCAGACGAGCAGTACTTC. This gives the protein CASSKQGADEQYF. The rearrangement links TRBV6-6 to TRBJ2-7, with 9 nucleotides matching TRBD1. CDR3 length equals 13 residues. V shed 5 bases, J shed 5 bases, and the junction held 4 bases outside the gene matches. CDR1 and CDR2 from the germline V gene are MNHNY and SVGAGI (reference sequence).

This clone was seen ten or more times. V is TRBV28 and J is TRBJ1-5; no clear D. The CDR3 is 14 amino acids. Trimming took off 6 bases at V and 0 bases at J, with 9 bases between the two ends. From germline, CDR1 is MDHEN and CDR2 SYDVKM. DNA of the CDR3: TGTGCCAGCAGCTATTATTATAGCAATCAGCCCCAGCATTTT. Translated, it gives CASSYYYSNQPQHF.

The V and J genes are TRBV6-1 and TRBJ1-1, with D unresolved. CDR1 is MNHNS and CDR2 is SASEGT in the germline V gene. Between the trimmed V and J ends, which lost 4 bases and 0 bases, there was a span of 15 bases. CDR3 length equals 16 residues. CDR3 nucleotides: TGTGCCAGCAGTGGGAACCAGGCTCTTATGAACACTGAAGCTTTCTTT. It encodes CASSGNQALMNTEAFF.

In DNA form, the CDR3 reads TGTGCCAGCTCCGCACGCGGGAGCTCCTACAATGAGCAGTTCTTC. It translates to CASSARGSSYNEQFF. This chain links TRBV27 with TRBJ2-1, with 7 bases identical to TRBD2. Germline V gives CDR1 MNHEY, CDR2 SMNVEV (reference sequence). The CDR3 totals 15 residues. Trimming cost V 8 bases and J 0 bases; bases outside gene matches: 7.

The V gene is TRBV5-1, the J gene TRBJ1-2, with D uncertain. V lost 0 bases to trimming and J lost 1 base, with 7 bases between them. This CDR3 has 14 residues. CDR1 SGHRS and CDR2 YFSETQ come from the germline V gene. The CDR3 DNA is TGCGCCAGCAGCTTGGGGGGAGTTAACTATGGCTACACCTTC. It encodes CASSLGGVNYGYTF.

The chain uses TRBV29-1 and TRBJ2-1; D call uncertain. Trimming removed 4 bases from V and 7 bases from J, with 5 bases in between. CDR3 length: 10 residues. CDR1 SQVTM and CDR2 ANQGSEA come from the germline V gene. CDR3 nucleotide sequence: TGCAGCGTTGCCCAAAATGAGCAGTTCTTC. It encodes CSVAQNEQFF.